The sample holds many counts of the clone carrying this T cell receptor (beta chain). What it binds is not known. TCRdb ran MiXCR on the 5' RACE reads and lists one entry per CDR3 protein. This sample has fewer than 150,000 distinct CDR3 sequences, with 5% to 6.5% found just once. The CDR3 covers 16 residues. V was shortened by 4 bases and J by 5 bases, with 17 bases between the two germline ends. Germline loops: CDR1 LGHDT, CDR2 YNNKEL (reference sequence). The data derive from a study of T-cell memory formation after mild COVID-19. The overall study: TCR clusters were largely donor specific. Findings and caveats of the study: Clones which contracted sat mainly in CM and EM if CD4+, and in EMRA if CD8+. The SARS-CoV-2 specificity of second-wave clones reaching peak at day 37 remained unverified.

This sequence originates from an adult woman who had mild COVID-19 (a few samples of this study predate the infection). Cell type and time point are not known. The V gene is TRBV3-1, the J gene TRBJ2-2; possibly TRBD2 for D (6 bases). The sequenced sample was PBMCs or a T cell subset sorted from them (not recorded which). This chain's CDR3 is CASSPRGGPTTGELFF. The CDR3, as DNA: TGTGCCAGCAGCCCACGAGGAGGGCCTACAACCGGGGAGCTGTTTTTT.